Listed below are T cell receptor beta chains from one sample, sequenced in a study of T cell responses to AZD1222 COVID-19 vaccine. Assay: immunoSEQ multiplex PCR; the TCRdb copy retains only in-frame clones and omits some. The sample lists 250,000 to 300,000 clones, around 92% occurring once. Specimen: peripheral blood, collected 28 days after the second AZD1222 dose. All receptors derive from an adult who received the AZD1222 COVID-19 vaccine. Both conserved end residues are part of each CDR3. D genes are given only for firm matches. The size entry is marked missing in some rows and otherwise reads once, few, many or a size class.

>-|TRBJ2-1|TRBD2|TRBV4-1
CASSQPGLAGRWEQFF
TGCGCCAGCAGCCAACCTGGACTAGCGGGAAGGTGGGAGCAGTTCTTC
>-|TRBJ2-1|-|TRBV6-2/TRBV6-3
CASSAVGNKQFF
TGTGCCAGCAGTGCAGTTGGCAATAAGCAGTTCTTC
>-|TRBJ1-1|TRBD1|TRBV6-5
CASRRQGGTEAFF
TGTGCCAGCAGAAGACAGGGAGGGACTGAAGCTTTCTTT
>-|TRBJ2-7|-|TRBV30
CAWRGAAGSSYEQYF
TGTGCCTGGAGAGGGGCGGCAGGTAGCTCCTACGAGCAGTACTTC
>-|TRBJ2-7|-|TRBV11-2
CASSLTVGSTEQYF
TGTGCCAGCAGCTTAACTGTCGGTAGTACCGAGCAGTACTTC
>few|TRBJ1-1|-|TRBV30
CAWSPPVNTEAFF
TGTGCCTGGAGCCCCCCTGTGAACACTGAAGCTTTCTTT
>-|TRBJ2-3|TRBD2|TRBV4-2
CASSPPGLAASTDTQYF
TGTGCCAGCAGCCCTCCGGGGCTAGCGGCTAGCACAGATACGCAGTATTTT
>-|TRBJ1-6|-|TRBV6-5
CASSSQGHVNSPLHF
TGTGCCAGCAGTTCCCAGGGCCATGTGAATTCACCCCTCCACTTT
>-|TRBJ1-2|TRBD1|TRBV13
CASSLGGQGVYGYTF
TGTGCCAGCAGCTTAGGCGGACAGGGGGTCTATGGCTACACCTTC
>-|TRBJ1-5|-|TRBV28
CASIGGLNQPQHF
TGTGCCAGCATCGGAGGGCTCAATCAGCCCCAGCATTTT
>-|TRBJ1-5|-|TRBV2
CASRETVNQPQHF
TGTGCCAGCAGGGAGACGGTCAATCAGCCCCAGCATTTT
>-|TRBJ2-7|TRBD1|TRBV7-2
CASRLRGQGTYEQYF
TGTGCCAGCAGACTGAGGGGACAGGGCACCTACGAGCAGTACTTC
>-|TRBJ1-1|-|TRBV6-2/TRBV6-3
CASSYAWQQGFGEAFF
TGTGCCAGCAGTTACGCTTGGCAACAGGGTTTCGGTGAAGCTTTCTTT
>once|TRBJ2-3|-|TRBV19
CASSIGGIGDTQYF
TGTGCCAGTAGTATAGGTGGGATCGGAGATACGCAGTATTTT
>few|TRBJ1-4|TRBD1|TRBV3-1/TRBV3-2
CASSQDPGQGAEKLFF
TGTGCCAGCAGCCAAGATCCGGGACAGGGGGCTGAAAAACTGTTTTTT
>-|TRBJ2-7|TRBD1|TRBV7-2
CATTGEGEQYF
TGTGCCACCACAGGGGAAGGCGAGCAGTACTTC
>-|TRBJ2-3|-|TRBV24-1
CATSDLRGGSTSTDTQYF
TGTGCCACCAGTGATTTGCGGGGCGGCAGCACTAGCACAGATACGCAGTATTTT
>-|TRBJ1-1|-|TRBV7-2
CASSPNMNTEAFF
TGTGCCAGCAGCCCTAACATGAACACTGAAGCTTTCTTT
>-|TRBJ1-1|-|TRBV6-6
CATLTPDPTEAFF
TGTGCCACCTTGACTCCGGACCCCACTGAAGCTTTCTTT
>-|TRBJ2-6|-|TRBV4-1
CASSQYPPPGANVLTF
TGCGCCAGCAGCCAATATCCGCCCCCTGGGGCCAACGTCCTGACTTTC
>-|TRBJ2-7|-|TRBV2
CASRPASADYSYEQYF
TGTGCCAGCAGGCCCGCCTCCGCGGACTACTCCTACGAGCAGTACTTC
>-|TRBJ1-2|-|TRBV29-1
CSASTGNGYTF
TGCAGCGCAAGCACGGGAAATGGCTACACCTTC
>-|TRBJ2-5|-|TRBV30
CAWSGQGGGQETQYF
TGTGCCTGGAGTGGACAGGGAGGGGGCCAAGAGACCCAGTACTTC
>-|TRBJ2-6|-|TRBV19
CASLSSAFSGANVLTF
TGTGCCAGTTTAAGCAGCGCCTTCTCTGGGGCCAACGTCCTGACTTTC
>-|TRBJ2-7|TRBD2|TRBV28
CASSAGDGDEQYF
TGTGCCAGCAGCGCGGGGGATGGGGACGAGCAGTACTTC
>-|TRBJ2-1|-|TRBV28
CASSLEAVSYNEQFF
TGTGCCAGCAGCCTAGAGGCGGTCTCCTACAATGAGCAGTTCTTC
>-|TRBJ2-3|-|TRBV20-1
CSANSGPAQYF
TGCAGTGCAAACTCAGGGCCTGCGCAGTATTTT
>-|TRBJ1-2|-|TRBV28
CASSLATGGYGYTF
TGTGCCAGCAGTTTAGCCACCGGGGGCTATGGCTACACCTTC
>-|TRBJ1-2|TRBD1|TRBV28
CASSINRGLSYTF
TGTGCCAGCAGTATAAACAGGGGACTAAGCTACACCTTC
>-|TRBJ1-1|-|TRBV9
CASSVGRASTEAFF
TGTGCCAGCAGCGTGGGTCGGGCGAGCACTGAAGCTTTCTTT
>-|TRBJ2-3|TRBD2|TRBV5-1
CASSPGLAESTDTQYF
TGCGCCAGCAGCCCTGGACTAGCGGAGAGCACAGATACGCAGTATTTT
>-|TRBJ2-2|-|TRBV6-5
CASSYSMGDRELFF
TGTGCCAGCAGTTACTCGATGGGCGACCGGGAGCTGTTTTTT
>-|TRBJ2-7|-|TRBV5-1
CASSFLGINEQYF
TGCGCCAGCAGCTTTTTAGGGATCAACGAGCAGTACTTC
>-|TRBJ1-2|TRBD1|TRBV27
CASSPRTGNGYTF
TGTGCCAGCAGTCCGCGGACAGGGAATGGCTACACCTTC
>-|TRBJ2-7|-|TRBV9
CASSVGHSSYEQYF
TGTGCCAGCAGCGTGGGACATAGCTCCTACGAGCAGTACTTC
>-|TRBJ2-2|-|TRBV7-2
CASSRPGGPYTGELFF
TGTGCCAGCAGCCGCCCCGGGGGGCCCTACACCGGGGAGCTGTTTTTT
>-|TRBJ2-3|TRBD2|TRBV6-6
CASGLAQSTDTQYF
TGTGCCAGCGGACTAGCGCAAAGCACAGATACGCAGTATTTT
>-|TRBJ2-3|TRBD2|TRBV3-1/TRBV3-2
CASSPLAGTDTQYF
TGTGCCAGCAGCCCTCTAGCGGGAACAGATACGCAGTATTTT
>-|TRBJ1-1|-|TRBV13
CASSPGLSGDTEAFF
TGTGCCAGCAGCCCTGGTTTGTCTGGGGACACTGAAGCTTTCTTT
>-|TRBJ1-1|-|TRBV5-6
CASSPPRWVAAEAFF
TGTGCCAGCAGCCCCCCCCGTTGGGTGGCGGCTGAAGCTTTCTTT
>-|TRBJ1-2|-|TRBV6-2/TRBV6-3
CASSSGYSYGYTF
TGTGCCAGCAGTTCGGGGTACAGTTATGGCTACACCTTC
>-|TRBJ1-2|-|TRBV28
CASSLIGLEGYTF
TGTGCCAGCAGTTTAATAGGGTTAGAGGGCTACACCTTC
>-|TRBJ2-7|-|TRBV6-5
CASSYGPRVYEQYF
TGTGCCAGCAGTTATGGGCCGCGGGTCTACGAGCAGTACTTC
>-|TRBJ2-5|-|TRBV18
CASSLGTLQETQYF
TGTGCCAGCTCCCTGGGGACACTCCAAGAGACCCAGTACTTC
>-|TRBJ1-2|-|TRBV6-4
CATEVGYTF
TGTGCCACCGAGGTTGGCTACACCTTC
>-|TRBJ2-3|TRBD2|TRBV4-2
CASSQEVAGATDTQYF
TGTGCCAGCAGCCAAGAAGTAGCGGGAGCCACAGATACGCAGTATTTT